This is a list of T cell receptor beta chains from one sample in a study of T-cell reconstitution after alpha-beta-depleted transplantation in children. From the PCR reads, TCRdb called clonotypes with MiXCR, one entry per CDR3 protein. The sample lists approximately 150,000 distinct CDR3 sequences; roughly 8.8% were seen once. Here the sequenced sample was PBMCs, mostly from graft donor cells, taken 180 days after TCRalphabeta/CD19-depleted stem cell transplant. The receptors here all came from a female patient aged 2-15 years who had a stem cell transplant for congenital amegakaryocytic thrombocytopenia, so the T cells may come from the graft donor. Both conserved end residues are part of each CDR3. A D gene is named only where the DNA matches it firmly. Not all rows give a size; the values are once, few, many and, for expanded clones, a class.

clone_size	v_call	j_call	d_call	cdr3_aa	cdr3_nt
-	TRBV5-5	TRBJ2-7	-	CASCSVFQGSYEQYF	TGTGCCAGCTGTTCAGTTTTTCAGGGGTCCTACGAGCAGTACTTC
-	TRBV28	TRBJ1-2	-	CASSLGGGTLWGNYGYTF	TGTGCCAGCAGTCTAGGTGGGGGGACCTTATGGGGAAACTATGGCTACACCTTC
few	TRBV7-9	TRBJ2-3	TRBD1	CASSTEGQNTDTQYF	TGTGCCAGCAGCACAGAGGGACAGAACACAGATACGCAGTATTTT
many	TRBV20-1	TRBJ2-5	-	CSALSGETQYF	TGCAGTGCCCTGTCCGGGGAGACCCAGTACTTC
few	TRBV6-2/TRBV6-3	TRBJ2-7	-	CASSYTGGRRGRFEGVREQYF	TGTGCCAGCAGTTATACGGGGGGGAGGAGGGGGCGATTTGAAGGAGTACGCGAGCAGTACTTC
few	TRBV20-1	TRBJ2-7	TRBD2	CSARDFGTSSYEQYF	TGCAGTGCTAGAGATTTTGGGACTAGCTCTTACGAGCAGTACTTC
many	TRBV11-2	TRBJ2-7	-	CASSLAPGVSYEQYF	TGTGCCAGCAGCTTAGCTCCGGGAGTCTCCTACGAGCAGTACTTC
many	TRBV5-5	TRBJ1-1	-	CASSLEGRVDTEAFF	TGTGCCAGCAGCTTGGAGGGAAGGGTGGACACTGAAGCTTTCTTT
many	TRBV20-1	TRBJ2-5	-	CSARKAGQQETQYF	TGCAGTGCTAGAAAGGCGGGACAGCAAGAGACCCAGTACTTC
many	TRBV29-1	TRBJ2-3	-	CSVDTSTDTQYF	TGCAGCGTCGACACAAGCACAGATACGCAGTATTTT
many	TRBV24-1	TRBJ1-5	TRBD1	CATSETGNQPQHF	TGTGCCACCAGTGAGACAGGGAATCAGCCCCAGCATTTT
many	TRBV10-3	TRBJ2-5	TRBD2	CAINVAGVGETQYF	TGTGCCATCAACGTAGCGGGAGTCGGGGAGACCCAGTACTTC
few	TRBV5-1	TRBJ1-1	-	CASSFSSGMNTEAFF	TGCGCCAGCAGCTTTAGTTCAGGGATGAACACTGAAGCTTTCTTT
-	TRBV27	TRBJ1-1	-	CASSFVGKNTEAFF	TGTGCCAGCAGTTTTGTAGGGAAGAACACTGAAGCTTTCTTT
many	TRBV5-1	TRBJ2-7	-	CASSLVPYEQYF	TGCGCCAGCAGCTTGGTCCCCTACGAGCAGTACTTC
few	TRBV12-3/TRBV12-4	TRBJ2-3	-	CASSISTSQSTDTQYF	TGTGCCAGCAGTATCTCTACTAGCCAGAGCACAGATACGCAGTATTTT
many	TRBV4-2	TRBJ2-7	-	CASSQEGGQRYEQYF	TGTGCCAGCAGCCAAGAGGGAGGTCAGCGCTACGAGCAGTACTTC
many	TRBV12-3/TRBV12-4	TRBJ2-3	-	CASSRTETTDTQYF	TGTGCCAGCAGCAGGACAGAGACAACAGATACGCAGTATTTT
many	TRBV12-3/TRBV12-4	TRBJ2-7	-	CASSFKGPLHF	TGTGCCAGCAGTTTCAAGGGACCTCTGCACTTC
many	TRBV12-3/TRBV12-4	TRBJ2-3	TRBD2	CASSLEGGPDTQYF	TGTGCCAGCAGTTTGGAGGGAGGGCCAGATACGCAGTATTTT
many	TRBV9	TRBJ1-3	-	CASSVVGGAGNTIYF	TGTGCCAGCAGCGTAGTCGGGGGCGCGGGGAACACCATATATTTT
-	TRBV20-1	TRBJ2-5	TRBD1	CSAWDRGLATFQETQYF	TGCAGTGCTTGGGACAGGGGACTTGCAACCTTCCAAGAGACCCAGTACTTC
-	TRBV19	TRBJ2-1	TRBD2	CASSPWGTSGNNEQFF	TGTGCCAGTTCCCCTTGGGGGACTAGCGGGAACAATGAGCAGTTCTTC
few	TRBV27	TRBJ1-6	-	CASSLKGDPYNSPLHF	TGTGCCAGCAGTTTAAAAGGGGATCCCTATAATTCACCCCTCCACTTT
many	TRBV10-3	TRBJ2-3	-	CAISASVRERPDTQYF	TGTGCCATCAGTGCAAGTGTTCGGGAGAGGCCAGATACGCAGTATTTT
many	TRBV5-1	TRBJ2-5	-	CASSLGQETQYF	TGTGCCAGCAGCTTAGGCCAAGAGACCCAGTACTTC
few	TRBV14	TRBJ2-5	TRBD1	CASSKRQGQGETQYF	TGTGCCAGCAGCAAAAGGCAGGGACAGGGAGAGACCCAGTACTTC
many	TRBV7-6	TRBJ1-3	-	CASSSQGSFGNTIYF	TGTGCCAGCAGCTCTCAGGGATCCTTCGGAAACACCATATATTTT
-	TRBV6-1	TRBJ2-3	TRBD1	CAGRDRGTDTQYF	TGTGCCGGAAGGGACAGGGGCACAGATACGCAGTATTTT
few	TRBV20-1	TRBJ2-1	TRBD2	CSATQGLGLALYNEQFF	TGCAGTGCCACACAAGGGCTAGGACTAGCGCTCTACAATGAGCAGTTCTTC
many	TRBV29-1	TRBJ1-1	-	CSVDLGNKGTEAFF	TGCAGCGTTGATTTGGGGAATAAAGGCACTGAAGCTTTCTTT
many	TRBV20-1	TRBJ2-1	TRBD1	CSARDGQGVRGDEQFF	TGCAGTGCTAGAGATGGGCAGGGGGTCCGTGGGGATGAGCAGTTCTTC